The clone carrying this T cell receptor beta chain was detected a few times. Its antigen remains unidentified. TCRdb analysed the 5' RACE reads with MiXCR anew, one entry per CDR3 protein. This repertoire shows tens of thousands of distinct CDR3 sequences, about 12% found once; its top ten account for approximately 1.7%. V was clipped by 6 bases and J by 4 bases, with 9 bases between them. The CDR3 sequence is 12 residues long. This sample is drawn from a study of early T cells in non-severe SARS-CoV-2 infection. Across the study: Whole-blood bulk RNA, unsorted, was sequenced, and chains were unpaired.

Overall study results and limits: Anti-spike CD8 specificities were favored by VDJdb matching, whose results missed private and CD4 specificities.

This sequence was found in an adult who was a healthcare worker with PCR-confirmed SARS-CoV-2 infection or an uninfected control (not recorded which). The sequenced sample was whole blood. The chain links TRBV12-3 or TRBV12-4 to TRBJ2-5; a weak D match, TRBD2 (5 bases). The CDR3 spells CASRGGRETQYF. DNA for the CDR3: TGTGCCAGCAGAGGCGGGCGAGAGACCCAGTACTTC.